The clone carrying this TCR beta chain was detected only a few times. Each cDNA got a UMI-containing oligo ligated at its 3' end. An equimolar mix of RC1.1 and RC1.2 primed the beta chain across TRBC1 and TRBC2. TCR alpha and beta chains were handled separately starting at the second PCR. MiXCR, applied by TCRdb to the UMI-ligation and nested PCR reads, yields one record per CDR3 protein. The data hold about 32,000 distinct CDR3 sequences, with approximately 6.8% observed a single time. The data derive from a study of quantifying T cell responses using KT2 cells. Study at large: cDNA was made from DNase-treated RNA using alpha and beta constant primers.

The CDR3 contains 14 residues. Germline assignment: CDR1 MGHRA and CDR2 YSYEKL. Deletions cut 3 bases from V and 6 bases from J, with 14 bases between. The source of this sequence is a human donor. The chain is built from TRBV4-1 and TRBJ1-2, with D possibly being TRBD1 (6 bases). The specimen was PBMCs spiked with cells of the T cell clone KT2. As DNA, the CDR3 is TGCGCCAGCAGCCAGCCCGCACAGGGAGATGGCTACACCTTC. Protein: CASSQPAQGDGYTF.